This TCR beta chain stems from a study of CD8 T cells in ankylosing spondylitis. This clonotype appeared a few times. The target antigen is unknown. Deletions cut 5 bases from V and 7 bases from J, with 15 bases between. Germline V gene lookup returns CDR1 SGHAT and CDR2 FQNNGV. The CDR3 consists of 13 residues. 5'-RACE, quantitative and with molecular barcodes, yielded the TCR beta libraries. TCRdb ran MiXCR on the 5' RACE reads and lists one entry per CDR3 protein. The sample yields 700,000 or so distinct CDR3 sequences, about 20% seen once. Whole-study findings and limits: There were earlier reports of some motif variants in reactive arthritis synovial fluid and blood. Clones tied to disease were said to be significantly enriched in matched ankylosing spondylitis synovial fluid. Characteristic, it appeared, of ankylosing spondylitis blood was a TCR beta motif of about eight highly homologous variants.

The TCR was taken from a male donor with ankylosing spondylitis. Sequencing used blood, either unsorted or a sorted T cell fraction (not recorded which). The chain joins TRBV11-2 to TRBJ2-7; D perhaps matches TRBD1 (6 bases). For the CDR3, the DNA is TGTGCCAGCAGCGTCGGGTCCCAGGGGGAGCAGTACTTC. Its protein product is CASSVGSQGEQYF.